The clone carrying this T cell receptor beta chain was counted at least ten times. Its antigen remains unknown. The entry originates in a study of blood T cells in healthy people across ages. Study observations and caveats: Measured against age, TCR beta diversity per million T cells decreased in a roughly linear manner.

Germline V gene sequence: CDR1 SGHAT, CDR2 FQNNGV. The CDR3 has 16 residues. Unmatched junction bases numbered 1, after V lost 0 bases and J lost 1 base. Alongside a J-beta primer mix, a sample-barcoded 5' primer served in a second PCR lasting roughly 6 to 12 cycles. TCRdb itself ran the 5' RACE reads through MiXCR, one entry per CDR3 protein. The sample records 650,000 to 800,000 distinct CDR3 sequences, under 45% being singletons. Sequencing was carried out using blood. The chain joins TRBV11-2 to TRBJ2-4; 9 nucleotides agree with TRBD2. The clonotype comes from a man in his 60s in good health. The CDR3: CASSLESGRAKNIQYF. The CDR3 coding sequence is TGTGCCAGCAGCTTAGAGAGCGGGAGGGCCAAAAACATTCAGTACTTC.